This entry is about one TCR beta chain. Its binding antigen is unknown. Base-call qualities are not available, and no considerably larger clone is one nucleotide away. This specimen comes from a study of T cell repertoires in aging, cancer and after chemotherapy (dated by TCRdb to between 2017 and 2020). About the investigation overall: Donors were distributed across six age groups ranging from 30 or younger to 70 or older, with at least three individuals included per group. Control TCR repertoires from healthy donors were recorded over several months to years, and clear clonal overlap was observed across re-sampling. The complete dataset included approximately 8.8 million TCR reads. To look at immunoaging and at how T cells reconstitute after chemotherapy, the study profiled TCR beta repertoires in peripheral blood from both healthy donors and cancer patients. The cohort comprised 218 cancer patients, 85 to 94 with hematological and fewer than 140 with solid cancers, plus 95 healthy donors as a reference group. What the research found in general, with its limitations: In both cancer cohorts, median generation probability rose over the chemotherapy interval, which suggests that the repertoire was reconstituted through rebound thymic output. Compared with age-matched healthy donors, untreated patients with either hematological or solid cancers had significantly lower TCR diversity in the blood along with higher clonality. In healthy donors, the decline in TCR diversity with age was mainly explained by loss of richness, whereas in cancer patients loss of evenness was also found to contribute. According to the authors, the repertoire data do not allow conclusions to be drawn about immunological memory after chemotherapy.

Genomic DNA extracted from peripheral blood, rather than sorted cells or RNA, was used as the source for amplification of TCR beta rearrangements. Multiplex touch-down PCR with a mixed TRB-A/B primer pool was used to amplify rearranged TRB sequences covering the V, D and J segments. Illumina adapters and sample indices were attached to the amplicons through two consecutive PCR reactions run with Phusion HS II polymerase. After gel purification with the NucleoSpin Gel and PCR Clean-up kit, the amplicons were checked using Qubit and an Agilent 2100 Bioanalyzer. The libraries were sequenced on an Illumina MiSeq with 600-cycle, single-indexed, paired-end runs. From the authors' description of their analysis: Processing of the TRB sequences was carried out with MiXCR versions 2.12 and 3.0.5. A clone was defined as each unique CDR3 nucleotide sequence, and only productive sequences supported by at least two reads were kept. Repertoire metrics included Shannon diversity, evenness, clonality (one minus evenness), and alpha-parameterized diversity profiles from alpha 0 to 5. The IGoR algorithm was used to calculate generation probabilities of clones in the paired pre- and post-chemotherapy samples. Through fastp at Q25 and MiXCR, TCRdb rebuilt clones from the public reads, retaining in-frame beta chains. Rows are combined by CDR3 protein, so each entry shows the most common genes and DNA. The V and J calls and clone size are TCRdb's, not the authors'. The table for this sample lists some 11,000 distinct CDR3 sequences; 25% to 35% of them were counted only once. Of the sample, under 2.5% falls within the top ten clones.

From its cysteine to its phenylalanine, the CDR3 spans 16 amino acids. This entry keeps only the CDR3 DNA: 48 bases, framed from base 1. Per the germline V gene (reference sequence), LNHDA is the CDR1 and SQIVND is the CDR2. The junction carries 14 bases between V and J, which are trimmed by 5 bases and 0 bases respectively. The TCR was taken from a human donor in good health. Sequencing was done on a sample of blood. The chain is assembled from TRBV19 and TRBJ1-5; the D gene lacks a confident call. The nucleotides read TGTGCCAGTAGTTTCTACGACATCCTTAGCAATCAGCCCCAGCATTTT. It codes for CASSFYDILSNQPQHF.